This TCR beta chain originates from a study of control samples from healthy donors and cancer patients. Germline loops: CDR1 MNHEY, CDR2 SMNVEV (reference sequence). The V and J ends lost 11 bases and 1 base respectively, with 15 bases between them. The CDR3 has 14 residues. Data came from immunoSEQ multiplex PCR; TCRdb stores just in-frame clones and leaves some out. Of some 57,000 clones listed, 95% to 96% are singletons. Material for sequencing was blood. The chain couples TRBV27 to TRBJ2-1; perhaps TRBD2 as D (5 bases). The clonotype originates from a woman aged 25 to 39 in good health. Here the CDR3 DNA reads TGTGCCGTTAGAAGCGGTTCTTCCTACAATGAGCAGTTCTTC. It is translated as CAVRSGSSYNEQFF.